This TCR beta chain comes out of a study of blood T cell repertoires in COVID-19 (dated by TCRdb to between 2020 and 2021). Regarding the research as a whole: Collaborator samples came from the United States, Italy and Spain and covered acute and convalescent phases of COVID-19. The prospective study material was composed of cDNA or gDNA derived from T cells, B-cell-depleted T cells, or PBMCs. Subjects who had been exposed to COVID-19, were actively infected with it, or had recovered from it provided the deeply sampled blood TCRbeta repertoires that made up the dataset. The repertoires were made available in a free public database intended to serve as a resource for research on the immune response to SARS-CoV-2. Samples were obtained from the ongoing ImmuneRACE study (first 160 participants) and from 1,254 subjects provided by 6 global collaborators. Nearly every sample came with metadata listing a de-identified subject ID, COVID-19 status, age in years and sex. Where available, HLA class I and class II types were taken from metadata supplied by the sample provider and were not determined by assay-based typing. The study at large found these results: How much clinical and demographic metadata was included differed by source and by participant, and the metadata was provided uncurated.

TCRbeta CDR3 regions were amplified from genomic DNA using the immunoSEQ Assay, a bias-controlled multiplex PCR. In the original analysis: Within the assay, amplification of reference gene primers was used to estimate how many nucleated cells each sample contained. To quantify the absolute abundance of each unique TCRbeta CDR3 rearrangement, sequence reads were collapsed and filtered. For each sample, productive Simpson clonality was calculated as the square root of Simpson's diversity index over productive rearrangements. What TCRdb holds here is the immuneACCESS table cut down to in-frame rearrangements. Part of the clones is not present; checked against another copy, under half of the missing clones reflect an unresolved V gene, and the others are unexplained. The V and J calls and clone size come from that table; D and trimming were worked out from the DNA. The sample table contains approximately 150,000 clones; only one count was recorded for about 80% of them. Roughly 10% of the sample is taken by the ten largest.

A word on this clone: This clone's antigen is unknown. The record has no base qualities; no much larger clone is one base away.

The collaborating institutions used their own protocols to collect whole blood in K2EDTA tubes. For TCRbeta analysis, collaborators shipped samples in one of three forms: frozen whole blood, isolated PBMCs, or DNA extracted from either of those sample types. Trimming at the junction amounts to 3 bases on V and 6 bases on J, and the germline ends lie 17 bases apart. For CDR1 and CDR2, the germline V gene lists KGHSH and LQKENI. The CDR3 runs 16 residues from the cysteine to the phenylalanine. Of the read, only the CDR3 DNA is kept; its 48 bases are in frame from base 1. Sequencing was done on a sample of peripheral blood. The TCR sequence derives from a man between 65 and 85 years old with active or convalescent COVID-19. This chain is built from TRBV18 and TRBJ1-4, and the D gene may be TRBD1, 5 bases matching. The DNA reads TGTGCCAGCTCACCCAGGGAGGGTGGCCGGGATGAAAAACTGTTTTTT. The resulting protein is CASSPREGGRDEKLFF.